The entry that follows covers one T cell receptor beta chain sequence. CDR1 and CDR2 (germline): LGHDT, YNNKEL (reference sequence). V lost 5 bases and J lost 1; bases outside the gene matches: 6. The CDR3 totals 15 residues. Sequencing used immunoSEQ multiplex PCR; TCRdb keeps in-frame clones, though not all of them. There are about 130,000 clones in the sample; over 75% occur only once, and roughly 27% lies in the top ten. This sample is drawn from a study of blood T cell repertoires in COVID-19. Study-level information: PBMCs, B-cell-depleted T cells, or T cells were the source of the cDNA or gDNA that made up the material.

This clonotype was sampled from a woman at least 80 years old with acute or convalescent COVID-19. Sequenced input: peripheral blood. V usage is TRBV3-1 (or the pseudogene TRBV3-2) and J usage is TRBJ1-1; 8 positions agree with TRBD1. Here the CDR3 reads CASSYPGGQNTEAFF. DNA for the CDR3: TGTGCCAGCAGCTACCCAGGGGGCCAGAACACTGAAGCTTTCTTT.